Below are 12 T cell receptor beta chains sequenced from a single sample in a study of OX40 agonist ivuxolimab in advanced cancers. Clones were sequenced by immunoSEQ multiplex PCR, and TCRdb holds only the in-frame ones, with some missing. The sample shows 90,000 to 100,000 clones, about 88% of them seen only once. The sample was CD4+ or CD8+ T cells sorted from blood, taken in a trial of the OX40 agonist ivuxolimab. These receptors were collected from an adult with an advanced solid tumor such as melanoma, head and neck, liver or kidney cancer.

The V and J genes are TRBV9 and TRBJ2-5; 11 bases are a match to TRBD1. This CDR3 region has 15 residues. After removal of 4 bases from V and 5 bases from J, the junction contained 7 bases not matched to a gene. Germline assignment: CDR1 SGDLS and CDR2 YYNGEE. This CDR3 is CASSPRTGGIETQYF. CDR3 sequence (DNA): TGTGCCAGCAGCCCTAGGACAGGGGGCATCGAGACCCAGTACTTC.

This clone came up once. This chain uses TRBV7-9 with TRBJ2-1; D is ambiguous. Between the trimmed V and J ends, which lost 8 bases and 0 bases, there was a span of 8 bases. Germline-derived CDR1 and CDR2 are SEHNR and FQNEAQ (reference sequence). The CDR3 totals 13 residues. CDR3 nucleotide sequence: TGTGCCAGCTTGCGGAACTCCTACAATGAGCAGTTCTTC. It codes for CASLRNSYNEQFF.

The chain recombines TRBV10-3 with TRBJ2-1; 11 bases agree with TRBD2. The CDR3 consists of 17 residues. The germline V gene encodes CDR1 ENHRY and CDR2 SYGVKD. Unmatched junction bases numbered 12, after V lost 11 bases and J lost 0 bases. The CDR3 sequence is CAALGGTSGSSYNEQFF. In nucleotides, the CDR3 is TGTGCCGCCCTAGGCGGGACTAGCGGTAGCTCCTACAATGAGCAGTTCTTC.

The rearrangement joins TRBV6-6 to TRBJ2-5, with D perhaps matching TRBD2 (6 bases). Per the germline V gene, CDR1 is MNHNY and CDR2 is SVGAGI (reference sequence). V was pared by 6 bases and J by 7 bases, with 21 bases between. The CDR3 extends over 15 amino acids. The CDR3 here is CASSTATGTGRTQYF. Written as DNA, the CDR3 is TGTGCCAGCAGCACTGCAACCGGGACTGGCCGGACCCAGTACTTC.

The chain is built from TRBV29-1 and TRBJ1-2; TRBD1 matches at 7 bases. V lost 4 bases and J lost 6; bases outside the gene matches: 8. The CDR3 loop spans 13 amino acids. Germline CDR1 is SQVTM and CDR2 is ANQGSEA. The CDR3 nucleotides are TGCAGCGTTGCGGAGGGGGCGCTAGATGGCTACACCTTC. Protein product: CSVAEGALDGYTF.

This clone was recorded once. The chain has TRBV19 and TRBJ1-4; 7 nucleotides agree with TRBD1. The V gene's germline CDR1 is LNHDA and CDR2 SQIVND (reference sequence). The CDR3 runs to 14 residues. J gave up 4 bases and V 1 base, and 0 bases lay outside the gene matches. CDR3 coding DNA: TGTGCCAGTAGTATAGGACAGGGTAATGAAAAACTGTTTTTT. This gives the protein CASSIGQGNEKLFF.

The gene calls are TRBV5-6 and TRBJ2-6; D gene unclear. The V gene lost 4 bases and the J gene lost 1 base, with 6 bases spanning the gap. The germline V gene has CDR1 SGHDT and CDR2 YYEEEE. This CDR3 is 14 amino acids long. In DNA, the CDR3 is TGTGCCAGCAGCGGGGTTTCTGGGGCCAACGTCCTGACTTTC. Protein: CASSGVSGANVLTF.

The J gene is TRBJ2-7, the V gene TRBV13, with 9 positions matching TRBD2. Trimming cost V 4 bases and J 6 bases; bases outside gene matches: 10. The CDR3 length is 15 residues. Germline CDR1 PRHDT, CDR2 FYEKMQ (reference sequence). CDR3 DNA: TGTGCCAGCAGCTACCGGATGGCGGGAGGGCCCGAGCAGTACTTC. Translating it yields CASSYRMAGGPEQYF.

The genes are TRBV2 and TRBJ1-1; no reliable D call. The CDR3 extends over 16 amino acids. With 1 base removed from V and 5 bases from J, the gap between germline ends came to 17 bases. The V gene's germline CDR1 is SNHLY and CDR2 FYNNEI. CDR3 region: CASSEEGKGLFTEAFF. CDR3 in DNA: TGTGCCAGCAGTGAAGAGGGAAAAGGCCTTTTTACTGAAGCTTTCTTT. The variable domain in full, completed from reference TRBV2 and TRBJ1-1, reads EPEVTQTPSHQVTQMGQEVILRCVPISNHLYFYWYRQILGQKVEFLVSFYNNEISEKSEIFDDQFSVERPDGSNFTLKIRSTKLEDSAMYFCASSEEGKGLFTEAFFGQGTRLTVV.

V gene TRBV7-2 combines with J gene TRBJ1-3; no clear D. V lost 3 bases and J 3 bases, leaving 18 bases between the germline ends. CDR3 length: 17 residues. Germline assignment: CDR1 SGHTA and CDR2 FQGNSA. The CDR3: CASSFFVAELGGNTIYF. DNA of the CDR3: TGTGCCAGCAGCTTCTTCGTGGCAGAGCTGGGTGGAAACACCATATATTTT. Based on the CDR3 plus reference TRBV7-2 and TRBJ1-3, the full variable domain is GAGVSQSPSNKVTEKGKDVELRCDPISGHTALYWYRQSLGQGLEFLIYFQGNSAPDKSGLPSDRFSAERTGGSVSTLTIQRTQQEDSAVYLCASSFFVAELGGNTIYFGEGSWLTVV.

The chain carries TRBV28 and TRBJ1-6; 7 nucleotides match TRBD1. V lost 7 bases and J lost 6; bases outside the gene matches: 12. This CDR3 has 16 residues. Germline-derived CDR1 and CDR2 are MDHEN and SYDVKM. The CDR3 sequence is CASTGPTGAGNSPLHF. The CDR3 DNA reads as TGTGCCAGCACCGGACCCACAGGGGCCGGTAATTCACCCCTCCACTTT.

The chain is built from TRBV5-1 and TRBJ2-5, with D unclear. The V gene's germline CDR1 is SGHRS and CDR2 YFSETQ. The length of the CDR3 is 16 residues. V was pared by 0 bases and J by 2 bases, with 14 bases between. As DNA, the CDR3 is TGCGCCAGCAGCTTGGGGCCCGGGTTTGGGCAAGAGACCCAGTACTTC. Translation: CASSLGPGFGQETQYF.